These 27 T cell receptor beta chains were sequenced from one sample in a study of blood T cell repertoires in COVID-19. The repertoire was sequenced with immunoSEQ multiplex PCR; TCRdb's copy has only in-frame clones and lacks some. Of about 180,000 clones listed, roughly 84% are singletons. The source material was peripheral blood. These receptors came from a person between 65 and 79 years old with COVID-19, enrolled during active disease.

The chain employs TRBV14 and TRBJ1-4; 9 bases align to TRBD1. The V gene's germline CDR1 is SGHDN and CDR2 FVKESK. The junction had 14 bases not matched to a gene; V was cut back by 4 bases and J by 8 bases. This CDR3 spans 17 amino acids. The CDR3 nucleotides read TGTGCCAGCAGCCTGCGACAGGGGGTTAAGTCTGGAGAAAAACTGTTTTTT. Translated: CASSLRQGVKSGEKLFF.

The chain uses TRBV2 and TRBJ1-1, with no clear D. The CDR3 length is 10 residues. Trimming cost V 5 bases and J 8 bases, with 6 bases left between them. Germline loops: CDR1 SNHLY, CDR2 FYNNEI. The CDR3 loop reads CASSRVEAFF. In nucleotides, the CDR3 is TGTGCCAGCAGTCGGGTAGAAGCTTTCTTT.

This chain links TRBV28 with TRBJ1-6, with unresolved D. Trimming left V 5 bases short and J 5 bases short, with 7 bases between. From germline, CDR1 is MDHEN and CDR2 SYDVKM. The CDR3 runs 13 residues. The CDR3 spells CASSPGNNSPLHF. The CDR3 bases are TGTGCCAGCAGTCCGGGTAATAATTCACCCCTCCACTTT. The full variable domain, with the rest looked up from reference TRBV28 and TRBJ1-6, is DVKVTQSSRYLVKRTGEKVFLECVQDMDHENMFWYRQDPGLGLRLIYFSYDVKMKEKGDIPEGYSVSREKKERFSLILESASTNQTSMYLCASSPGNNSPLHFGNGTRLTVT.

The CDR3 is CATSRDYLPGTANEKLFF. DNA for the CDR3: TGTGCCACCAGCAGAGACTACCTACCCGGGACAGCTAATGAAAAACTGTTTTTT. V usage is TRBV15 and J usage is TRBJ1-4; 7 nucleotides line up with TRBD1. The CDR3 is 18 amino acids. Losses at the gene ends were 0 bases for V and 3 bases for J; bases not matched to a gene: 10. Germline lookup yields CDR1 LNHNV and CDR2 YYDKDF (reference sequence).

The genes are TRBV28 and TRBJ1-2; D is unclear. There are 13 residues in the CDR3. Per germline, CDR1 MDHEN and CDR2 SYDVKM. Trimming cost V 7 bases and J 7 bases, with 16 bases left between them. The CDR3 coding sequence is TGTGCCAGCAATCAACTTTCCTACCTTGGCTACACCTTC. It codes for CASNQLSYLGYTF.

The V call is TRBV7-2, the J call TRBJ2-7; possible D gene TRBD1, 5 bases. Per the germline V gene, CDR1 is SGHTA and CDR2 is FQGNSA. Trimming pared 11 bases from V and 3 bases from J, leaving 20 bases between. This CDR3 spans 14 amino acids. This CDR3 reads CAGAGSPSNYEQYF. CDR3 in DNA: TGTGCCGGGGCAGGGTCTCCATCCAACTACGAGCAGTACTTC.

The chain uses TRBV5-1 and TRBJ1-2, with D possibly matching TRBD1 (5 bases). The CDR3 is 15 residues long. The V gene lost 0 bases and the J gene lost 4 bases, with 13 bases spanning the gap. Germline CDR1 reads SGHRS; CDR2 reads YFSETQ. The CDR3 reads CASSLGGQDIYGYTF. The CDR3 DNA reads as TGCGCCAGCAGCTTGGGGGGCCAGGACATCTATGGCTACACCTTC.

The rearrangement uses TRBV5-1 and TRBJ2-2, with no clear D. CDR3 length: 15 residues. Germline V gene lookup returns CDR1 SGHRS and CDR2 YFSETQ. V was pared by 2 bases and J by 4 bases, with 12 bases between. CDR3: CASSFSHMGTGELFF. As DNA, the CDR3 is TGCGCCAGCAGCTTTAGCCATATGGGCACCGGGGAGCTGTTTTTT.

The chain combines TRBV9 with TRBJ2-7; 9 nucleotides match TRBD1. The CDR3 has 16 residues. With V trimmed by 4 bases and J by 1 base, 9 bases remained unmatched. Germline-derived CDR1 and CDR2 are SGDLS and YYNGEE. CDR3 residues: CASSPSRQGVSYEQYF. The CDR3 coding sequence is TGTGCCAGCAGCCCCTCCCGACAGGGGGTTTCCTACGAGCAGTACTTC.

This clone was counted a single time. The chain combines TRBV6-5 with TRBJ1-1, with 7 bases matching TRBD1. J gave up 7 bases and V 4 bases, and 9 bases lay outside the gene matches. From germline, CDR1 is MNHEY and CDR2 SVGAGI. The CDR3 runs 14 residues. CDR3 amino acids: CASSSYTQGYEAFF. CDR3 nucleotide sequence: TGTGCCAGCAGTTCCTACACACAGGGGTATGAAGCTTTCTTT.

V usage is TRBV5-1 and J usage is TRBJ2-2; TRBD2 is a possible D gene (5 bases). V lost 2 bases and J 1 base, leaving 9 bases between the germline ends. The CDR3 totals 15 residues. Germline V gives CDR1 SGHRS, CDR2 YFSETQ. The CDR3 sequence is CASSLIGENTGELFF. The CDR3 DNA follows: TGCGCCAGCAGCTTAATCGGGGAGAACACCGGGGAGCTGTTTTTT.

The DNA of the CDR3 is TGTGCCAGCAGCCCGATTCTAGCGTCCGGGGAGCTGTTTTTT. Its protein is CASSPILASGELFF. J is TRBJ2-2 and V is TRBV7-3, with TRBD2 as a possible D gene (6 bases). The CDR3 is 14 residues long. Trimming removed 5 bases from V and 6 bases from J, with 13 bases in between. CDR1 is SGHTA, CDR2 FQGTGA, per germline. The entire variable domain, with the rest obtained from reference TRBV7-3 and TRBJ2-2, is as follows: GAGVSQTPSNKVTEKGKYVELRCDPISGHTALYWYRQSLGQGPEFLIYFQGTGAADDSGLPNDRFFAVRPEGSVSTLKIQRTERGDSAVYLCASSPILASGELFFGEGSRLTVL.

The table lists this clone with a few counts. The chain's CDR3 is CARTGQGDSEAFF. In DNA form, the CDR3 reads TGTGCCAGAACCGGACAGGGAGATTCTGAAGCTTTCTTT. The chain links TRBV2 to TRBJ1-1; TRBD1 agrees at 8 bases. Losses at the gene ends were 9 bases for V and 6 bases for J; bases not matched to a gene: 9. Per germline, CDR1 SNHLY and CDR2 FYNNEI. The CDR3 has 13 amino acids.

The CDR3 nucleotides are TGTGCCAGCATCACAGGGGCGGGCAATCAGCCCCAGCATTTT. Protein: CASITGAGNQPQHF. V and J are TRBV28 and TRBJ1-5; 7 bases are shared with TRBD1. V shed 7 bases, J shed 2 bases, and the junction held 5 bases outside the gene matches. CDR3 length: 14 residues. The V gene's germline CDR1 is MDHEN and CDR2 SYDVKM.

This clone was counted once. The chain has TRBV5-1 and TRBJ2-3; TRBD2 aligns across 12 bases. The CDR3 length is 16 residues. With V trimmed by 2 bases and J by 1 base, 2 bases remained unmatched. Germline-derived CDR1 and CDR2 are SGHRS and YFSETQ. The CDR3 nucleotides read TGCGCCAGCAGCTTCCTAGCGGGAGGGGGCACAGATACGCAGTATTTT. Amino acid sequence: CASSFLAGGGTDTQYF.

The gene calls are TRBV5-1 and TRBJ1-1; tentatively, D is TRBD1 (5 bases). Trimming pared 0 bases from V and 6 bases from J, leaving 12 bases between. The germline CDR1 and CDR2 sequences are SGHRS and YFSETQ. CDR3 length: 14 residues. Here the CDR3 DNA reads TGCGCCAGCAGCTTGGAGGAGGGGCGGTCTGAAGCTTTCTTT. Its translation is CASSLEEGRSEAFF.

This clone is a singleton in its sample. The rearrangement joins TRBV7-8 to TRBJ2-1, with D uncertain. The CDR3 is 12 residues long. V shed 5 bases and J shed 10 bases, with 12 bases lying between them. Germline-derived CDR1 and CDR2 are SGHVS and FQNEAQ. The CDR3 sequence is CASSQVAPEQFF. The CDR3 DNA reads as TGTGCCAGCAGCCAAGTGGCACCCGAGCAGTTCTTC.

The chain joins TRBV29-1 to TRBJ2-7, with TRBD1 matching over 9 bases. The CDR3 length is 14 residues. CDR1 SQVTM and CDR2 ANQGSEA come from the germline V gene. Germline trimming cut 7 bases from V and 2 bases from J; bases unmatched to any gene: 9. Here the CDR3 reads CSATLNRGPYEQYF. Here the CDR3 DNA reads TGCAGCGCCACACTCAACAGGGGGCCCTACGAGCAGTACTTC.

V is TRBV12-2 and J is TRBJ1-5; TRBD1 is taken as the D call from the table, unchecked against the DNA. TRBV12-2 is a listed pseudogene. CDR3 length: 16 amino acids. CDR3: CASRLAWTGGNQPQHF. The CDR3 DNA reads as TGTGCAAGTCGCTTAGCGTGGACAGGGGGCAATCAGCCCCAGCATTTT.

For the CDR3, the DNA is TGTGCCAGCGGGACTAGCGGGGACAATGAGCAGTTCTTC. It is translated as CASGTSGDNEQFF. The V call is TRBV2, the J call TRBJ2-1; 13 bases line up with TRBD2. Germline V CDR1 and CDR2: SNHLY, FYNNEI. The CDR3 is made up of 13 amino acids. Trimming took 8 bases from V and 5 from J; bases not matched to a gene: 0.

The J gene is TRBJ2-5, the V gene TRBV4-1, with a weak D call TRBD1 (5 bases). V shed 2 bases and J shed 4 bases, with 11 bases lying between them. This CDR3 has 14 residues. CDR1 is MGHRA and CDR2 is YSYEKL in the germline V gene. The CDR3 DNA follows: TGCGCCAGCAGCCAACCGACAGATCGAGAGACCCAGTACTTC. It translates to CASSQPTDRETQYF.

This chain links TRBV15 with TRBJ1-4; no clear D gene. The CDR3 covers 16 residues. Germline V lookup: CDR1 LNHNV, CDR2 YYDKDF (reference sequence). Trimming took off 0 bases at V and 3 bases at J, with 11 bases between the two ends. The CDR3 DNA follows: TGTGCCACCAGCAGAGATCTGAGCGGATCTAATGAAAAACTGTTTTTT. This gives the protein CATSRDLSGSNEKLFF.

The chain couples TRBV7-2 to TRBJ1-2, with 10 bases fitting TRBD1. Losses at the gene ends were 1 base for V and 5 bases for J; bases not matched to a gene: 4. Germline V CDR1 and CDR2: SGHTA, FQGNSA. CDR3 length: 15 residues. CDR3 sequence (DNA): TGTGCCAGCAGCTTAGACGGGACAGGGGTTTATGGCTACACCTTC. Encoded protein: CASSLDGTGVYGYTF.

This clone occurred a few times. The chain is built from TRBV20-1 and TRBJ1-2, with D possibly matching TRBD1 (5 bases). The V end was cut by 0 bases, the J end by 9 bases, with 8 bases between. The germline V gene has CDR1 DFQATT and CDR2 SNEGSKA (reference sequence). The CDR3 totals 11 residues. The chain's CDR3 is CSARDRERYTF. CDR3 DNA: TGCAGTGCTAGAGACAGGGAACGCTACACCTTC.

This clone was seen a handful of times. V and J are TRBV15 and TRBJ1-6; tentatively, D is TRBD1 (6 bases). V lost 5 bases and J 7 bases, leaving 12 bases between the germline ends. This CDR3 is built from 14 residues. Germline CDR1 LNHNV, CDR2 YYDKDF (reference sequence). The CDR3 DNA is TGTGCCACCAGCTTGGGACATACAAATTCACCCCTCCACTTT. This sequence encodes CATSLGHTNSPLHF.

The rearrangement uses TRBV7-3 and TRBJ1-2; 7 nucleotides agree with TRBD1. Germline CDR1 and CDR2: SGHTA and FQGTGA. Unmatched junction bases numbered 7, after V lost 2 bases and J lost 4 bases. The CDR3 sequence is 15 residues long. CDR3 in DNA: TGTGCCAGCAGCTTAGGTGTTACAGGGGTCTATGGCTACACCTTC. Protein: CASSLGVTGVYGYTF. Complete variable domain (other parts from reference TRBV7-3 and TRBJ1-2): GAGVSQTPSNKVTEKGKYVELRCDPISGHTALYWYRQSLGQGPEFLIYFQGTGAADDSGLPNDRFFAVRPEGSVSTLKIQRTERGDSAVYLCASSLGVTGVYGYTFGSGTRLTVV.

The J gene is TRBJ1-5, the V gene TRBV9; D not certain. V lost 0 bases, J lost 7 bases, and 11 bases lay in between. Germline lookup yields CDR1 SGDLS and CDR2 YYNGEE. The CDR3 has 14 amino acids. CDR3 amino acids: CASSVDGSQQPQHF. CDR3 DNA sequence: TGTGCCAGCAGCGTAGACGGGTCGCAGCAGCCCCAGCATTTT. The whole variable domain, filled in from reference TRBV9 and TRBJ1-5, reads DSGVTQTPKHLITATGQRVTLRCSPRSGDLSVYWYQQSLDQGLQFLIQYYNGEERAKGNILERFSAQQFPDLHSELNLSSLELGDSALYFCASSVDGSQQPQHFGDGTRLSIL.